This entry features one T cell receptor beta chain sequence. Its cognate antigen has yet to be identified. Base qualities are not recorded, but no much larger clone differs from it by a single base. This specimen comes from a study of blood T cell repertoires in COVID-19 (dated by TCRdb to about 2020). Looking at the study overall: The collaborator samples originated in the United States, Italy and Spain and spanned the acute and convalescent phases of COVID-19. The material from the prospective study consisted of cDNA or gDNA derived from T cells, B-cell-depleted T cells, or PBMCs. Deeply sampled blood TCRbeta repertoires from subjects exposed to, actively infected with, or recovered from COVID-19 were included in the dataset. A freely available public database, intended as a resource for researchers studying the immune response to SARS-CoV-2, is where the repertoires were released. Samples came from the ongoing ImmuneRACE study (first 160 participants) plus 1,254 subjects from 6 global collaborators. A de-identified subject ID, COVID-19 status, age in years and sex were almost always included in the sample metadata. HLA class I and class II types, where available, came from metadata supplied by the sample provider rather than from assay-based typing.

TCRbeta CDR3 regions were amplified from genomic DNA using the immunoSEQ Assay, a bias-controlled multiplex PCR. As for how the authors treated the data: The number of nucleated cells in each sample was estimated by amplification of reference gene primers within the assay. To quantify the absolute abundance of each unique TCRbeta CDR3 rearrangement, sequence reads were collapsed and filtered. Productive Simpson clonality was computed per sample as the square root of Simpson's diversity index over productive rearrangements. Sourced from immuneACCESS, this table was stored by TCRdb with only in-frame sequences that have V and J called. A share of the clones is absent; for the studies checked, an unresolved V gene accounts for under half, and the remainder has no known explanation. Clonal size and the V and J genes are those of that table, whereas D and trimming came from the DNA. The sample contains about 200,000 clones, about 83% of them found a single time. Of the sample, about 6% is held by the ten largest clones.

Per the germline V gene, SGHRS is the CDR1 and YFSETQ is the CDR2. The CDR3 measures 13 amino acids from cysteine to phenylalanine. Kept here is only the CDR3 DNA, which spans 39 bases and is read in frame from base 1. V is reduced by 6 bases and J by 8 bases, leaving a spacing of 17 bases between them. Participants in the prospective study were enrolled through a virtual design, were aged roughly 18 to 90 years, and lived in 20 to 30 United States geographic areas. To assign participants to cohorts, the prospective study relied on clinical history that participants themselves reported in a screening survey and a study questionnaire. In the prospective study, mobile phlebotomists collected whole blood, serum and a nasopharyngeal or oropharyngeal swab from each participant. Participants in the prospective study had the option to provide additional blood draws and questionnaires over a roughly 2-month period. Prospective study blood samples were shipped either frozen or at room temperature before DNA extraction.

The study at large found these results: How much clinical and demographic metadata was included differed by source and by participant, and the metadata was provided uncurated.

The sequencing sample was made of PBMCs or T cells enriched from blood (not recorded which). The receptor was derived from a man in his forties or fifties with acute COVID-19. The V gene is TRBV5-1 and the J gene is TRBJ1-1; TRBD1 is perhaps the D gene, given 6 matching bases. The DNA sequence reads TGCGCCAGCATTATCAGAAACAGGGCGGAAGCTTTCTTT. It encodes CASIIRNRAEAFF.